Given below is one T cell receptor (beta chain) in context. Its antigen is currently unknown. The sample comes from a study of cytomegalovirus exposure and HLA in healthy donors. At the level of the study: From approximately 170 million T cells, an earlier analysis saw approximately 110 million unique TCR beta sequences. Study results and caveats: The authors listed roughly 150 TCR beta chains as cytomegalovirus-associated. Both high specificity and high sensitivity reportedly marked the classifier's diagnosis of cytomegalovirus status. Across donors, sequencing depth was assumed by presence/absence analyses to be roughly uniform.

From germline, CDR1 is LGHNA and CDR2 YNFKEQ. J lost 9 bases, V lost 0 bases, and 14 bases had no gene match. This CDR3 has 17 residues. Primers included in the PCR were 60 Vbeta and 13 Jbeta primers. The table came from immunoSEQ multiplex PCR; TCRdb's copy has only in-frame clones and leaves some out. The sample records about 150,000 clones, 80% being singletons. This clonotype was obtained from a man aged 25-45 years in good health and CMV-seropositive. Material for sequencing was PBMCs. The chain is built from TRBV4-2 and TRBJ2-5; TRBD2 matches 9 bases. CDR3 coding DNA: TGTGCCAGCAGCCAAGATAGCTCGCGGGGGGGTTTTCGGTCCCAGTACTTC. This sequence encodes CASSQDSSRGGFRSQYF.